This entry describes one TCR beta chain. Its antigen is unknown. The data stem from a study of T cell responses to AZD1222 COVID-19 vaccine. Study-wide results and caveats: Spike regions recognized by vaccine-associated CD4 TCRs spanned the protein, led by 160-218 and 743-854.

V lost 0 bases, J lost 2 bases, and 8 bases lay in between. The CDR3 totals 15 residues. Germline CDR1 MGHRA, CDR2 YSYEKL. Data came from immunoSEQ multiplex PCR; TCRdb stores just in-frame clones and leaves some out. The data contain approximately 110,000 clones, roughly 90% of them singletons. This chain connects TRBV4-1 to TRBJ2-1, with D unresolved. This TCR was sampled from an adult in good health. The sequenced sample was peripheral blood, obtained on day 0 of AZD1222 vaccination. The CDR3 sequence: CASSQEGRAYNEQFF. CDR3 nucleotides: TGCGCCAGCAGCCAAGAGGGTAGGGCCTACAATGAGCAGTTCTTC.